The 9 T cell receptor beta chains in this list originate from one sample, sequenced in a study of CD8+CD57+ T cells in acquired aplastic anemia. Genomic DNA provided the template from which TCR beta VDJ and CDR3 profiles were obtained. TCRdb re-analysed the reads in MiXCR, keeping a single row per CDR3 protein. The sample has 250,000 to 350,000 distinct CDR3 sequences, 50% to 70% seen once; the top ten hold 8%. Sequencing was done on a sample of sorted CD4+, CD8+, or CD8+CD57+ T cells (not recorded which) from PBMCs. The source of these receptors is a human donor with severe aplastic anemia or a healthy control (not recorded which).

This clonotype was found once. The gene calls are TRBV7-2 and TRBJ2-1; 11 bases are shared with TRBD1. V was pared by 2 bases and J by 8 bases, with 8 bases of the junction left unmatched. In germline, CDR1 is SGHTA, CDR2 FQGNSA. The CDR3 runs 16 residues. The CDR3 is CASSLSGGQGVYEQFF. The DNA of the CDR3 is TGTGCCAGCAGCTTATCTGGGGGACAGGGGGTGTATGAGCAGTTCTTC.

The V gene is TRBV20-1, the J gene TRBJ1-5, with TRBD1 as a possible D gene (5 bases). V was cut by 6 bases and J by 2 bases, with 17 bases left in between. Per germline, CDR1 DFQATT and CDR2 SNEGSKA (reference sequence). CDR3 size: 15 residues. CDR3 nucleotide sequence: TGCAGTGCGCCGGCGGGGTTGGGGGGCAATCAGCCCCAGCATTTT. Amino acids: CSAPAGLGGNQPQHF.

The rearrangement joins TRBV15 to TRBJ2-5; the D call may be TRBD1 or TRBD2 (5 bases each). The germline V gene encodes CDR1 LNHNV and CDR2 YYDKDF (reference sequence). The ends were cut back, 7 bases at V and 4 bases at J, with 19 bases in the middle. CDR3 length equals 15 residues. The CDR3 nucleotides are TGTGCCACCATGGGGGAGATGGGGTCACGAGAGACCCAGTACTTC. Residues: CATMGEMGSRETQYF.

The V gene is TRBV29-1, the J gene TRBJ2-7; 13 bases are a match to TRBD2. CDR1 SQVTM and CDR2 ANQGSEA come from the germline V gene. The CDR3 has 14 amino acids. The trim removed 5 bases at V and 4 bases at J, leaving 5 bases unmatched. The CDR3 here is CSVNRLAGGYEQYF. The CDR3 bases are TGCAGCGTTAATCGACTAGCGGGAGGTTACGAGCAGTACTTC.

The chain employs TRBV7-9 and TRBJ1-2; tentative D call: TRBD1 (5 bases). This CDR3 spans 14 amino acids. Germline V gives CDR1 SEHNR, CDR2 FQNEAQ (reference sequence). V shed 1 base and J shed 5 bases, with 11 bases lying between them. The CDR3 protein is CASSLVAGTYGYTF. CDR3 nucleotides: TGTGCCAGCAGCTTAGTCGCAGGGACTTATGGCTACACCTTC.

The chain is built from TRBV9 and TRBJ2-7; D is perhaps TRBD1 (6 bases). This CDR3 contains 12 residues. Germline V CDR1 and CDR2: SGDLS, YYNGEE. The V gene lost 3 bases and the J gene lost 7 bases, with 11 bases spanning the gap. The CDR3 reads CASSAAGQEQYF. The CDR3 nucleotides are TGTGCCAGCAGCGCCGCCGGACAGGAGCAGTACTTC.

The chain couples TRBV19 to TRBJ1-5, with D possibly TRBD1 on 5 matching bases. The CDR3 is made up of 15 amino acids. V lost 10 bases to trimming and J lost 1 base, with 17 bases between them. From germline, CDR1 is LNHDA and CDR2 SQIVND (reference sequence). In DNA form, the CDR3 reads TGTGCCACCACCAACTCGGGGCAGAGCAATCAGCCCCAGCATTTT. This translates into CATTNSGQSNQPQHF.

As concerns this clonotype: The conserved phenylalanine or tryptophan normally closing the CDR3 is absent here, so this likely arose from a read error. No DNA is shown, since the ends of the CDR3 on it are uncertain; the CDR3 is the one TCRdb lists. This chain links TRBV14 with TRBJ1-5; the table calls TRBD1, which could not be checked here. The CDR3 has 14 amino acids, counting both end residues. The V gene's germline CDR1 is SGHDN and CDR2 FVKESK. The CDR3: CASSLSGGNQPRHC.

The gene calls are TRBV2 and TRBJ1-2; tentative D call: TRBD1 (5 bases). The germline V and J ends were trimmed by 8 bases and 5 bases, with 21 bases remaining between them. Germline loops: CDR1 SNHLY, CDR2 FYNNEI. The CDR3 spans 15 residues. The CDR3 is CASPVTAPPRYGYTF. CDR3 sequence (DNA): TGTGCCAGCCCCGTGACAGCACCCCCGAGGTATGGCTACACCTTC. Full variable domain (rest looked up from reference TRBV2 and TRBJ1-2): EPEVTQTPSHQVTQMGQEVILRCVPISNHLYFYWYRQILGQKVEFLVSFYNNEISEKSEIFDDQFSVERPDGSNFTLKIRSTKLEDSAMYFCASPVTAPPRYGYTFGSGTRLTVV.